This T cell receptor beta chain originates from a study of blood T cell repertoires in COVID-19. The V end lost 5 bases, the J end lost 0 bases, and 13 bases lay between the germline ends. Germline V gene data show CDR1 as SGHTA and CDR2 as FQGTGA. The CDR3 is 15 amino acids. The protocol was immunoSEQ multiplex PCR, while the TCRdb copy is restricted to in-frame clones and leaves out a portion. In the table there are 440,000 or so clones, 75% to 90% of which are singletons. Seattle enrolled patients during active infection and tracked them longitudinally. The source of this sequence is a woman aged 40 to 50 with COVID-19, enrolled during active disease. Material for sequencing was peripheral blood. The V gene is TRBV7-3, the J gene TRBJ1-1; D is unresolved. CDR3 DNA: TGTGCCAGCAGCCTCTACTCTAGGATGAACACTGAAGCTTTCTTT. This encodes CASSLYSRMNTEAFF.